Listed below are T cell receptor beta chains from one sample, sequenced in a study of T cell repertoires in cytomegalovirus infection. These receptors' targets are unknown. In TCRdb, the reads were re-called with MiXCR into one record per CDR3 protein. This table holds some 590,000 distinct CDR3 sequences, around 40% found once. The sample here was cultured PBMCs, taken from culture after CMV antigen stimulation. Source of these receptors: a human donor in good health (CMV status not recorded). Some clones in this sample may be carry-over from other donors' samples. CDR3s include the opening cysteine and the closing phenylalanine or tryptophan. The D gene is left open where the match is weak. Expanded clones get a size class; other rows say once, few or many, or leave the size out.

>TRBJ2-5|few|.|TRBV7-9
TGTGCCAGCAGCTCGGACAATCCGATTCGGAGTATCCAAGAGACCCAGTACTTC
CASSSDNPIRSIQETQYF
>TRBJ1-3|few|.|TRBV7-9
TGTGCCAGCAGCTTAAAAGGACCCGGAAACACCATATATTTT
CASSLKGPGNTIYF
>TRBJ2-3|.|.|TRBV6-1
TGTGCCAGCAGTGAATATGTTGGTACGCAGTATTTT
CASSEYVGTQYF
>TRBJ1-2|.|.|TRBV28
TGTGCCAGCACCGAACCAGGGACGGACCATGGCTACACCTTC
CASTEPGTDHGYTF
>TRBJ2-7|.|.|TRBV27
TGTGCCAGCTTCAGATTTGCGGACCCTCGAGGGGAGCAGTACTTC
CASFRFADPRGEQYF
>TRBJ2-5|few|TRBD2|TRBV20-1
TGCAACCCTCAGGGGCTAGCGGGGGAAGAGACCCAGTACTTC
CNPQGLAGEETQYF
>TRBJ2-7|.|TRBD1|TRBV7-6
TGTGCCGGCAGCTTCGGGACAGGAGAGACTTACGAGCAGTACTTC
CAGSFGTGETYEQYF
>TRBJ1-2|.|TRBD1|TRBV20-1
TGCAGTGCCGGGACAGGGGCTGAAGGCTACACCTTC
CSAGTGAEGYTF
>TRBJ1-6|.|.|TRBV11-2
TGTGCCAGCAGCCAGACCGGTGGTGCCTATAATTCACCCCTCCACTTT
CASSQTGGAYNSPLHF
>TRBJ2-5|.|.|TRBV6-2/TRBV6-3
TGTGCCAGCACCCAGGCGGTAGCGCCCGCCCAAGAGACCCAGTACTTC
CASTQAVAPAQETQYF
>TRBJ2-7|few|.|TRBV10-1
TGCGCCAGCAGTGAGTCTTTGGACAGATACTACGAGCAGTACTTC
CASSESLDRYYEQYF
>TRBJ2-7|.|.|TRBV2
TGTGCCAGCAGTGAACGCAGGGTGGGGGAGCAGTACTTC
CASSERRVGEQYF
>TRBJ2-7|.|TRBD1|TRBV7-8
TGTGCCACCGGGACAGGATCTTTGTACGAGCAGTACTTC
CATGTGSLYEQYF